Described below is a single T cell receptor (beta chain) sequence and its context. This sample was included in a study of blood T cell repertoires in COVID-19. Whole-study context: Acute and convalescent COVID-19 specimens originated in the United States, Italy and Spain. PBMCs, B-cell-depleted T cells, or T cells were the source of the cDNA or gDNA that made up the material.

In the original workflow: Estimation of nucleated cell counts was performed using reference gene primer amplification. Using immunoSEQ multiplex PCR, the repertoire was profiled, and TCRdb retains in-frame clones only, with some absent. The D gene and trimming were derived from the DNA, and the V and J assignments and clone size from that table. This repertoire shows about 51,000 clones, roughly 90% found once; its top ten account for over 1%. This CDR3 region has 11 residues. V was shortened by 3 bases and J by 4 bases, with 2 bases between the two germline ends. CDR1 KGHDR and CDR2 SFDVKD come from the germline V gene.

The chain carries TRBV24-1 and TRBJ1-2; D gene unclear. The source is a man in his sixties with acute or convalescent COVID-19. The sample was peripheral blood. CDR3 in DNA: TGTGCCACCAGTGATCTCTATGGCTACACCTTC. Translating it yields CATSDLYGYTF.